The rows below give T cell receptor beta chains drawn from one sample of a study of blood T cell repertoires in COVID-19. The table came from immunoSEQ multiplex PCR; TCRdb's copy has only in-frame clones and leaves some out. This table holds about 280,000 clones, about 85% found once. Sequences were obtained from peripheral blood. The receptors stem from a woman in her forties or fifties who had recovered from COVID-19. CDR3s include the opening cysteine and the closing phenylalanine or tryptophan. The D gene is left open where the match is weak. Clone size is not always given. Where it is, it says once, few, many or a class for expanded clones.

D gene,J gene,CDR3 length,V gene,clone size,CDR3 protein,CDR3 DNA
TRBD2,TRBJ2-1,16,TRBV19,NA,CASSIDHLAGAYEQFF,TGTGCCAGTAGTATAGATCACCTAGCGGGAGCCTATGAGCAGTTCTTC
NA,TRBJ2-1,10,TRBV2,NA,CASNQGEQFF,TGTGCCAGCAACCAGGGAGAGCAGTTCTTC
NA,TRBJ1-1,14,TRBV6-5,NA,CASSPRDKNTEAFF,TGTGCCAGCAGTCCCCGGGACAAGAACACTGAAGCTTTCTTT
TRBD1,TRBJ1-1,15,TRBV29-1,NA,CSVDPGGQGRLGAFF,TGCAGCGTTGACCCAGGGGGACAGGGGCGTTTAGGAGCTTTCTTT
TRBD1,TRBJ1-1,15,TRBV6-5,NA,CASRETGGMNTEAFF,TGTGCCAGCAGGGAGACAGGGGGCATGAACACTGAAGCTTTCTTT
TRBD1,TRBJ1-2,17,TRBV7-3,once,CASSLTGSFGDRDGYTF,TGTGCCAGCAGCTTAACTGGCAGTTTTGGGGACAGGGACGGCTACACCTTC
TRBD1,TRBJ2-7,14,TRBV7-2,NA,CASSTQTGNYEQYF,TGTGCCAGCAGCACCCAGACAGGGAACTACGAGCAGTACTTC
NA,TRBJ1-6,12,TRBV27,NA,CASRRTASPLHF,TGTGCCAGCAGACGGACAGCTTCACCCCTCCACTTT
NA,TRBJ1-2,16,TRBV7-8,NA,CASTPMISGMGYGYTF,TGTGCCAGCACCCCAATGATTTCAGGGATGGGCTATGGCTACACCTTC
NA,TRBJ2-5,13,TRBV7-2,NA,CASSLGGEETQYF,TGTGCCAGCAGCTTAGGGGGCGAAGAGACCCAGTACTTC
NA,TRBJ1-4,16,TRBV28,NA,CASRRRLTGLEEKLFF,TGTGCCAGCAGGCGGCGTCTAACAGGGCTAGAGGAAAAACTGTTTTTT
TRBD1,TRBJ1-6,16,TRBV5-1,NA,CASSLGQGARNSPLHF,TGCGCCAGCAGCCTCGGACAGGGGGCGCGAAATTCACCCCTCCACTTT
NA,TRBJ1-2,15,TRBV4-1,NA,CASSRPTGSHYGYTF,TGCGCCAGCAGCCGCCCCACAGGGTCACACTATGGCTACACCTTC
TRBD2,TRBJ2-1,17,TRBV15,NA,CATSRGRTSGSRDEQFF,TGTGCCACCAGCAGGGGCAGGACTAGCGGGAGTAGGGATGAGCAGTTCTTC
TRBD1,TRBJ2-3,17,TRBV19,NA,CASSGGTGGHSTDTQYF,TGTGCCAGTAGTGGGGGGACAGGGGGCCACAGCACAGATACGCAGTATTTT
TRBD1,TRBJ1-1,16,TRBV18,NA,CASSPLWQGALTEAFF,TGTGCCAGCTCACCACTCTGGCAGGGGGCGCTGACTGAAGCTTTCTTT
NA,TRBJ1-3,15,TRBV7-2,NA,CASSLMASSGNTIYF,TGTGCCAGCAGCTTAATGGCCAGCTCTGGAAACACCATATATTTT
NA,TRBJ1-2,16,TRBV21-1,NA,CASSKGAAGGVYGYTF,TGTGCCAGCAGCAAAGGCGCGGCGGGGGGCGTCTATGGCTACACCTTC
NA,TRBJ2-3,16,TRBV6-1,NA,CASSEELVVLSDTQYF,TGTGCCAGCAGTGAAGAACTAGTGGTTCTCTCAGATACGCAGTATTTT
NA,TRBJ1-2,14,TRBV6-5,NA,CASSPGGANYGYTF,TGTGCCAGCAGTCCCGGGGGGGCGAACTATGGCTACACCTTC
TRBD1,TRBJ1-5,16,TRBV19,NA,CASSRDRLYSNQPQHF,TGTGCCAGCAGCCGGGACAGGCTTTATAGCAATCAGCCCCAGCATTTT
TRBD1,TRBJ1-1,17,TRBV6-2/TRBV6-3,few,CASSYAQGGGLDTEAFF,TGTGCCAGCAGTTATGCACAGGGGGGAGGGTTGGACACTGAAGCTTTCTTT
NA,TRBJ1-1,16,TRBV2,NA,CASSAQRSGVFLEAFF,TGTGCCAGCAGCGCTCAGAGATCAGGGGTATTCCTTGAAGCTTTCTTT
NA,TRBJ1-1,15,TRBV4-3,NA,CASSQDIGPSSEAFF,TGCGCCAGCAGCCAAGATATTGGGCCGTCCAGTGAAGCTTTCTTT
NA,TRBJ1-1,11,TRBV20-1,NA,CSAGRTEEAFF,TGCAGTGCCGGAAGGACAGAAGAAGCTTTCTTT
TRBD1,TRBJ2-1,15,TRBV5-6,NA,CASSLTGTGFVEQFF,TGTGCCAGCAGCCTAACCGGGACAGGGTTTGTTGAGCAGTTCTTC
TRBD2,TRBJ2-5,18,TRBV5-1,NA,CASSLEAPSGRPGETQYF,TGCGCCAGCAGCTTGGAGGCTCCTAGCGGGAGACCCGGGGAGACCCAGTACTTC
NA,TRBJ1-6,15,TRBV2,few,CASSEARLHNSPLHF,TGTGCCAGCAGTGAAGCGCGCCTGCATAATTCACCCCTCCACTTT
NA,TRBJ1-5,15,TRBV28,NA,CASSFIQGSYQPQHF,TGTGCCAGCAGTTTCATACAGGGAAGTTATCAGCCCCAGCATTTT
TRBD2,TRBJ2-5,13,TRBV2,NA,CASKIAGGETQYF,TGTGCCAGCAAGATAGCGGGAGGAGAGACCCAGTACTTC